This T cell receptor beta chain stems from a study of cytotoxic CD8 clonotypes in ibrutinib-treated CLL. Profiling relied on immunoSEQ multiplex PCR, and the TCRdb table lists in-frame clones only, not all of them. The top ten clones hold approximately 6% of a sample with 300,000 or so clones, about 64% of them seen once. The germline V gene encodes CDR1 MGHRA and CDR2 YSYEKL. This CDR3 has 14 amino acids. Trimming took off 0 bases at V and 3 bases at J, with 9 bases between the two ends. This receptor was identified in a human donor with chronic lymphocytic leukemia. The sequences come from PBMCs, collected after 36 months of ibrutinib treatment. The genes are TRBV4-1 and TRBJ2-7, with D possibly matching TRBD2 (6 bases). The CDR3: CASSQEEGRYEQYF. DNA for the CDR3: TGCGCCAGCAGCCAAGAGGAGGGACGCTACGAGCAGTACTTC.